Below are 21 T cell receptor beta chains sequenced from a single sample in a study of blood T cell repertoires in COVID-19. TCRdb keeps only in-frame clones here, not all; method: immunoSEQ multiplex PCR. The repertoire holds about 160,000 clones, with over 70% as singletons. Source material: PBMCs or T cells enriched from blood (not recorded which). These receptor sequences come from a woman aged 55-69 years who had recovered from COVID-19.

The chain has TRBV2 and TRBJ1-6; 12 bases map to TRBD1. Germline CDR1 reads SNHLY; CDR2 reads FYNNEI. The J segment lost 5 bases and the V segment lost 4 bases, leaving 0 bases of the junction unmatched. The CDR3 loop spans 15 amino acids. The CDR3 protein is CASSGDRGHNSPLHF. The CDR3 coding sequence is TGTGCCAGCAGTGGGGACAGGGGGCATAATTCACCCCTCCACTTT. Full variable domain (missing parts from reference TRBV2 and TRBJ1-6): EPEVTQTPSHQVTQMGQEVILRCVPISNHLYFYWYRQILGQKVEFLVSFYNNEISEKSEIFDDQFSVERPDGSNFTLKIRSTKLEDSAMYFCASSGDRGHNSPLHFGNGTRLTVT.

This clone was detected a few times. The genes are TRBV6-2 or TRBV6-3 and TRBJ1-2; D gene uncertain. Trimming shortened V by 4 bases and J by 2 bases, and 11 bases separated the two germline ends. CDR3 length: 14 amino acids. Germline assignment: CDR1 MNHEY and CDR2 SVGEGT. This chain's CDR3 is CASSSGSGNYGYTF. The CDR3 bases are TGTGCCAGCAGTTCGGGGTCGGGCAACTATGGCTACACCTTC.

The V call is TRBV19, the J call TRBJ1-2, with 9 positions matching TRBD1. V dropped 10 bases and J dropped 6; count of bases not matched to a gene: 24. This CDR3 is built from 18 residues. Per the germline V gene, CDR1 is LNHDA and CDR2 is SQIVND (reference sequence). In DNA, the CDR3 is TGTGCCACCAATGAAGGGTTTACAGGGGGCCCCGTTCGTGATGGCTACACCTTC. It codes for CATNEGFTGGPVRDGYTF.

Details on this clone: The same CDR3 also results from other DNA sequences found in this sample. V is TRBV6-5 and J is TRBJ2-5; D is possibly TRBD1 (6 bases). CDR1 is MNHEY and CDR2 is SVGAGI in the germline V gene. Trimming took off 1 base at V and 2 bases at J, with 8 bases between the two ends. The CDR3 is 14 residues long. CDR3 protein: CASSYLTGQETQYF. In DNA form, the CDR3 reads TGTGCCAGCAGTTACTTAACAGGGCAAGAGACCCAGTACTTC.

The CDR3 loop is CASSVGQGATEAFF. The CDR3, as DNA: TGTGCCAGCAGCGTAGGACAGGGGGCGACTGAAGCTTTCTTT. The chain couples TRBV9 to TRBJ1-1; 10 bases align to TRBD1. CDR3 length: 14 residues. After removal of 0 bases from V and 5 bases from J, the junction contained 1 base not matched to a gene. The V gene's germline CDR1 is SGDLS and CDR2 YYNGEE.

This CDR3 is CASSPLGAEAFF. The CDR3 nucleotides are TGTGCCAGTAGTCCACTCGGGGCTGAAGCTTTCTTT. The chain uses TRBV19 and TRBJ1-1; D ambiguous. The V end lost 5 bases, the J end lost 6 bases, and 10 bases lay between the germline ends. The CDR3 has 12 amino acids. Germline values: CDR1 LNHDA, CDR2 SQIVND (reference sequence).

The CDR3 spells CASSSGTSGLLAKNIQYF. Written as DNA, the CDR3 is TGTGCCAGCAGCAGCGGGACTAGCGGACTCTTAGCCAAAAACATTCAGTACTTC. This rearrangement joins TRBV7-8 to TRBJ2-4, with TRBD2 matching over 11 bases. V was clipped by 5 bases and J by 0 bases; unmatched bases: 9. CDR1 is SGHVS and CDR2 is FQNEAQ in the germline V gene. The CDR3 runs to 18 residues.

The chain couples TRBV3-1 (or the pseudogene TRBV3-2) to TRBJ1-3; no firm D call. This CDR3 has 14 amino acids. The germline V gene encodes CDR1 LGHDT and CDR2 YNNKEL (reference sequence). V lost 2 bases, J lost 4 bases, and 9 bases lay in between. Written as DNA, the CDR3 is TGTGCCAGCAGCCAACCCGGGGTCGGAAACACCATATATTTT. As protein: CASSQPGVGNTIYF.

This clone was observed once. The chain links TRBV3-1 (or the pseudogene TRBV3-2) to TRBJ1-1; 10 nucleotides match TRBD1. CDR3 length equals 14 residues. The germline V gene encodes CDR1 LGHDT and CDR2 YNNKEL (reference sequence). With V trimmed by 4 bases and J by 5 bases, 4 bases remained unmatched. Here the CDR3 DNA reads TGTGCCAGCAGCCTCCGGGACAGGGGAACTGAAGCTTTCTTT. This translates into CASSLRDRGTEAFF.

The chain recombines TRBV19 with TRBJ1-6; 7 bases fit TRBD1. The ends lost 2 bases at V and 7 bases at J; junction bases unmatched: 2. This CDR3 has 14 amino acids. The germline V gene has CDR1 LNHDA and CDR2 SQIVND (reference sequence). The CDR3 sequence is CASSITGVNSPLHF. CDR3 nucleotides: TGTGCCAGTAGTATAACAGGGGTAAATTCACCCCTCCACTTT.

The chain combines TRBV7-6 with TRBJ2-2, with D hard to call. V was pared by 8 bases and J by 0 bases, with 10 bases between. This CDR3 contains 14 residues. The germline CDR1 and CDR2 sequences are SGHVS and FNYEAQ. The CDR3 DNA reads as TGTGCCAGCCTGCCGCGGCCGAACACCGGGGAGCTGTTTTTT. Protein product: CASLPRPNTGELFF.

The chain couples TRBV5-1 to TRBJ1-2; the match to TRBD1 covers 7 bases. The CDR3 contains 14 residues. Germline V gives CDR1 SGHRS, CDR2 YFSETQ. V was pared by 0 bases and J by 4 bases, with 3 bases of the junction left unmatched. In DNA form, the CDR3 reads TGCGCCAGCAGCTTGGGGGACAGCCTCTATGGCTACACCTTC. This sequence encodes CASSLGDSLYGYTF. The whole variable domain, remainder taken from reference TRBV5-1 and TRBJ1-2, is KAGVTQTPRYLIKTRGQQVTLSCSPISGHRSVSWYQQTPGQGLQFLFEYFSETQRNKGNFPGRFSGRQFSNSRSEMNVSTLELGDSALYLCASSLGDSLYGYTFGSGTRLTVV.

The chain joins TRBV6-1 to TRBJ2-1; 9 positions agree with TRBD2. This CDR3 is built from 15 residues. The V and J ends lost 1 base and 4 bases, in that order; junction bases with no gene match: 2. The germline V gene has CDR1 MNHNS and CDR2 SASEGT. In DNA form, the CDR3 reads TGTGCCAGCAGTGAAGAGAGCGGGGGGTACAATGAGCAGTTCTTC. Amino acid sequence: CASSEESGGYNEQFF.

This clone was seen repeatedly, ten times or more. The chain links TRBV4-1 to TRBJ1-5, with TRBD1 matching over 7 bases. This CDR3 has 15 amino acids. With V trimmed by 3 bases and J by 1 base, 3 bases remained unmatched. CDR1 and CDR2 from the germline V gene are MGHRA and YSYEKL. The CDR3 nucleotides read TGCGCCAGCAGCCAGCTAGGGGGCAGCAATCAGCCCCAGCATTTT. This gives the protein CASSQLGGSNQPQHF.

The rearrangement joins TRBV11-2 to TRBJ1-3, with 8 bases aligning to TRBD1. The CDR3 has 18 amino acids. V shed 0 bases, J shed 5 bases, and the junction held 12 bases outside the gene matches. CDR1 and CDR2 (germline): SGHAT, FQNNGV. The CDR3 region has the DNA TGTGCCAGCAGCTTAGAGCCGGCCAGGGGGCGCGGGAGAAACACCATATATTTT. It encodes CASSLEPARGRGRNTIYF.

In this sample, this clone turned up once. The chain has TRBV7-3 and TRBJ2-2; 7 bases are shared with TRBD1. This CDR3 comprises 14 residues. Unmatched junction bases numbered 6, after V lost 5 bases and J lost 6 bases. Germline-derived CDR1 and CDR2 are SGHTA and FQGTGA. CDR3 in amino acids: CASSAIQGAGELFF. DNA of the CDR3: TGTGCCAGCAGCGCGATTCAGGGGGCCGGGGAGCTGTTTTTT. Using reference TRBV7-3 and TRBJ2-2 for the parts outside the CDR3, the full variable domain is GAGVSQTPSNKVTEKGKYVELRCDPISGHTALYWYRQSLGQGPEFLIYFQGTGAADDSGLPNDRFFAVRPEGSVSTLKIQRTERGDSAVYLCASSAIQGAGELFFGEGSRLTVL.

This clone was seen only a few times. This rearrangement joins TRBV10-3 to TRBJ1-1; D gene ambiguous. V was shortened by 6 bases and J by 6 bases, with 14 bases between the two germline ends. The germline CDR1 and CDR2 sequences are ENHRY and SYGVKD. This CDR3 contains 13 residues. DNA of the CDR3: TGTGCCATCAGGACATTTTACGGGGCTGAAGCTTTCTTT. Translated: CAIRTFYGAEAFF.

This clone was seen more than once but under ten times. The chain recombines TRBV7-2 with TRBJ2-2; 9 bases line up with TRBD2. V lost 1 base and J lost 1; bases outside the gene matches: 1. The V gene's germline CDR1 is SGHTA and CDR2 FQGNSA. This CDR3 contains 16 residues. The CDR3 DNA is TGTGCCAGCAGCTTAGGACTAGCGGTGAACACCGGGGAGCTGTTTTTT. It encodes CASSLGLAVNTGELFF.

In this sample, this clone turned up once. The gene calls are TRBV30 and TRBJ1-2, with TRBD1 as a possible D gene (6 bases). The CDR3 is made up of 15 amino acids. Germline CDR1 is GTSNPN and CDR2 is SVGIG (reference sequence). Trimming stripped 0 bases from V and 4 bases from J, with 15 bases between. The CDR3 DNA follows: TGTGCCTGGAGTGTACCGGACAGAAGATTCTATGGCTACACCTTC. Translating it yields CAWSVPDRRFYGYTF.

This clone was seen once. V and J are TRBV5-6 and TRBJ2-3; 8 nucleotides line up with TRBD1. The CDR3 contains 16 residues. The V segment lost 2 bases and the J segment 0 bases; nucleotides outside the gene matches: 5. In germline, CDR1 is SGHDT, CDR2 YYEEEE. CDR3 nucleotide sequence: TGTGCCAGCAGCTTTGGGGGGACAGGCAGCACAGATACGCAGTATTTT. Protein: CASSFGGTGSTDTQYF.

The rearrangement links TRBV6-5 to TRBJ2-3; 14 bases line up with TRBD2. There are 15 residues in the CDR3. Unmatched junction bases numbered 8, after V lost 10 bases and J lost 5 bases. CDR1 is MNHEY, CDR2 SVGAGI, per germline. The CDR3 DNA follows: TGTGCCATCCTGACTAGCGGGGGGGCCAGAGATACGCAGTATTTT. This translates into CAILTSGGARDTQYF.